This is a list of T cell receptor beta chains from one sample in a study of T-cell memory formation after mild COVID-19. TCRdb itself ran the 5' RACE reads through MiXCR, one entry per CDR3 protein. The repertoire holds about 110,000 distinct CDR3 sequences, with over 13% as singletons. Sequenced sample: PBMCs or a T cell subset sorted from them (not recorded which). The receptors shown here come from a man between 18 and 35 years old who had mild COVID-19 (a few samples of this study predate the infection). Cell type and time point are not known. CDR3s leave out the opening cysteine and the closing phenylalanine or tryptophan.

v_call	j_call	cdr3_aa
TRBV6-2/TRBV6-3	TRBJ1-2	ASSYVGSSNYGYT
TRBV19	TRBJ1-2	ASSISGAYGYT
TRBV6-5	TRBJ2-7	ASSPGQVGWY
TRBV20-1	TRBJ2-1	SAVDGSFTYNEQF
TRBV29-1	TRBJ2-2	SVVSETGELF
TRBV4-1	TRBJ1-2	ASSQDPGGNYGYT
TRBV10-1	TRBJ2-3	ASSLVPGADTQY
TRBV10-2	TRBJ2-7	ASISGTGSYEQY
TRBV18	TRBJ1-1	ASSPQPGIEAF
TRBV6-5	TRBJ2-3	ASSQTGGGDTQY
TRBV5-5	TRBJ2-7	ASSWTGDYEQY
TRBV4-3	TRBJ2-5	ASSQDKGQGETQY
TRBV4-3	TRBJ2-5	ASSLKRDSPYQETQY
TRBV7-9	TRBJ1-6	ASSLVVESPLH
TRBV6-2/TRBV6-3	TRBJ1-1	ASSGDRSGNTEAF
TRBV5-1	TRBJ1-5	ASSLEGPNQPQH
TRBV12-3/TRBV12-4	TRBJ2-5	ASTHRGHPETQY
TRBV27	TRBJ2-1	ASSHSAWESEQF
TRBV7-9	TRBJ1-5	ASSLGGGRNQPQH